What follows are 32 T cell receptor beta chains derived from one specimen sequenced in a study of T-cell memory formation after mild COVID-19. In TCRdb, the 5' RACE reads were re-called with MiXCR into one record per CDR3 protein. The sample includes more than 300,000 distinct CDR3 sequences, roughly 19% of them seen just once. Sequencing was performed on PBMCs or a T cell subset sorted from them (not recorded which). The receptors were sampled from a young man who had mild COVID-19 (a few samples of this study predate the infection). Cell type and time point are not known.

CDR3 bases: TGTGCCAGCAGTGAATACGGCAGGGGATACTCTGGGGCCAACGTCCTGACTTTC. It translates to CASSEYGRGYSGANVLTF. The genes are TRBV25-1 and TRBJ2-6; tentative D call: TRBD1 (6 bases). This CDR3 comprises 18 residues. Germline V gives CDR1 MGHDK, CDR2 SYGVNS. With 0 bases removed from V and 0 bases from J, the gap between germline ends came to 12 bases.

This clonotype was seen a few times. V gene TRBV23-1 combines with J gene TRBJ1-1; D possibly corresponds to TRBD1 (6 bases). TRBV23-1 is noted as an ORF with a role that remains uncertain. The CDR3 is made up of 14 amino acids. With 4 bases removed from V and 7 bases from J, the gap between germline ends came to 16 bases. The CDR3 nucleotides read TGCGCCAGCAGTCCCCTGGACAGTCTCTTTGAAGCTTTCTTT. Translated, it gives CASSPLDSLFEAFF.

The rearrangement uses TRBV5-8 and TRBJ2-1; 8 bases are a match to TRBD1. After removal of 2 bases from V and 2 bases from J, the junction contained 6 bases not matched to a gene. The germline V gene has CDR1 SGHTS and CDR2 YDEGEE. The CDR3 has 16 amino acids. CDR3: CASSFFQGATYNEQFF. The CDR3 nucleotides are TGTGCCAGCAGCTTCTTCCAGGGGGCTACCTACAATGAGCAGTTCTTC.

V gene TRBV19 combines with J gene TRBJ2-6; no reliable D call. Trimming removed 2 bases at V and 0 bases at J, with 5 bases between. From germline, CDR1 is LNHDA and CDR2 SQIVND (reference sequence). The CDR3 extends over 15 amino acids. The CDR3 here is CASSIPLSGANVLTF. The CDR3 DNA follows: TGTGCCAGTAGTATACCCCTCTCTGGGGCCAACGTCCTGACTTTC.

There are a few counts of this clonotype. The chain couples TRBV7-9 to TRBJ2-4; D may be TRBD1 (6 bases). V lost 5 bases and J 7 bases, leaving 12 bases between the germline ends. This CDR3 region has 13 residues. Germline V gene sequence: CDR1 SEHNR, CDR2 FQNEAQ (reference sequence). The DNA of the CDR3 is TGTGCCAGCAGCCACTCTACAGGGAACATTCAGTACTTC. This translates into CASSHSTGNIQYF.

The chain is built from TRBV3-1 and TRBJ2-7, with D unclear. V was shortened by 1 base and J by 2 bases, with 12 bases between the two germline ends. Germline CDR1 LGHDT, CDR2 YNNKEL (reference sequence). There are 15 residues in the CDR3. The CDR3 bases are TGTGCCAGCAGCCAAGGTTTCCAGGAAACCTACGAGCAGTACGTC. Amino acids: CASSQGFQETYEQYV.

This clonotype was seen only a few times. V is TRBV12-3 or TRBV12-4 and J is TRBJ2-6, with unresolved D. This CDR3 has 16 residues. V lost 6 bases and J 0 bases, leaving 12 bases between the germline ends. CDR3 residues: CASRHPTDSGANVLTF. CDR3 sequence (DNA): TGTGCCAGCAGACATCCCACGGACTCTGGGGCCAACGTCCTGACTTTC.

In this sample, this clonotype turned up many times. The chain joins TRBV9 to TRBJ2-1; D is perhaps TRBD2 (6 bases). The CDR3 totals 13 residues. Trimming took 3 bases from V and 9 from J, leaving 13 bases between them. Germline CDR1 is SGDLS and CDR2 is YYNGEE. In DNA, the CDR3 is TGTGCCAGCAGCGGTTCGTGGGGAGGTGAGCAGTTCTTC. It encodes CASSGSWGGEQFF.

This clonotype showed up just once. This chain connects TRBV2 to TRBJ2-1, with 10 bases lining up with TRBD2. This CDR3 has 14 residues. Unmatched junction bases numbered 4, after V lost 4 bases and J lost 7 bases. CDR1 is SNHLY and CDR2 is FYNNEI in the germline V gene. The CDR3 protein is CASSASGGENEQFF. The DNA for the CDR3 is TGTGCCAGCAGTGCCAGCGGGGGGGAAAATGAGCAGTTCTTC.

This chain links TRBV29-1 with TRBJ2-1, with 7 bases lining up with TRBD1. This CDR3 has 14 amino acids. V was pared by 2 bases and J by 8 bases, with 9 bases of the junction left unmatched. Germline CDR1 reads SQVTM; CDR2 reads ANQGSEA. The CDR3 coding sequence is TGCAGCGTTGAATCCACAGGGGTTGCGGATGAGCAGTTCTTC. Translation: CSVESTGVADEQFF.

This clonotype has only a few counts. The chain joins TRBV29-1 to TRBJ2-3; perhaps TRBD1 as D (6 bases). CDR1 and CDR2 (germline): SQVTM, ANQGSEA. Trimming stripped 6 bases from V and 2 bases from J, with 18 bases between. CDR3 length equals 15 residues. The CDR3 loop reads CSVDPTGSTTDTQYF. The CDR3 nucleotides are TGCAGCGTCGACCCGACAGGCTCGACCACAGATACGCAGTATTTT.

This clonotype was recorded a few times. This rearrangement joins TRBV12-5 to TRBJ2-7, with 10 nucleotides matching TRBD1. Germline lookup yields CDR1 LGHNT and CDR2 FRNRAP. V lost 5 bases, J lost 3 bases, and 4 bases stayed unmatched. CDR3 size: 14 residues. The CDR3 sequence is CASGPRTGGYEQYF. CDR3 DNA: TGTGCTAGTGGTCCCCGGACAGGGGGCTACGAGCAGTACTTC.

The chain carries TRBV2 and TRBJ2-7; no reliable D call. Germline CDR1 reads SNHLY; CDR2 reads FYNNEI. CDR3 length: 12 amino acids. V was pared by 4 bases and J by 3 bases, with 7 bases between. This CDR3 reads CASSGLNYEQYF. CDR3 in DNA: TGTGCCAGCAGTGGGCTAAACTACGAGCAGTACTTC.

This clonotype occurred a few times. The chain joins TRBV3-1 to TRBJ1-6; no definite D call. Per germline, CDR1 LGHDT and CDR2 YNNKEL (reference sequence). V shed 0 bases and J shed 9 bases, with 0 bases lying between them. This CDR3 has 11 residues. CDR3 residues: CASSQDSPLHF. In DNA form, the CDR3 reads TGTGCCAGCAGCCAAGATTCACCCCTCCACTTT.

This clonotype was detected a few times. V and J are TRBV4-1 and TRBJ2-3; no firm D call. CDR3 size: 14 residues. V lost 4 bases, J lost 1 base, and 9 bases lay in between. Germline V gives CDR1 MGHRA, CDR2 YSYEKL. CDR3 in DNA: TGCGCCAGCAGCCCCCTACCAGGCACAGATACGCAGTATTTT. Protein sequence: CASSPLPGTDTQYF.

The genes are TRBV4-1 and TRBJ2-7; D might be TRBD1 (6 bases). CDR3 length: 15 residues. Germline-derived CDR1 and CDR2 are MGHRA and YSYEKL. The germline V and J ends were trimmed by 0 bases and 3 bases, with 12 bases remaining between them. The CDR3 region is CASSQDTRGFYEQYF. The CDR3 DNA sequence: TGCGCCAGCAGCCAAGACACCAGGGGATTCTACGAGCAGTACTTC.

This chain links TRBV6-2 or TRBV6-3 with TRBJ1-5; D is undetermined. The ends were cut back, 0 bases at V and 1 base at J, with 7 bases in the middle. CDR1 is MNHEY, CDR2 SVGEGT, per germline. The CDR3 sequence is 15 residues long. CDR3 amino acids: CASSYSRESNQPQHF. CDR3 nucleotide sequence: TGTGCCAGCAGTTACTCTAGAGAGAGCAATCAGCCCCAGCATTTT.

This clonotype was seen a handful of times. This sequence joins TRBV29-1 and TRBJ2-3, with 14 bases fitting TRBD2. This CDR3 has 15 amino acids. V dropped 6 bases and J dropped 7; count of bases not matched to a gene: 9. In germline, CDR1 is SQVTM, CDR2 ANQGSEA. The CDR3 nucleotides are TGCAGCGTCGCCGCAGGACTAGCGGGGGGATATACGCAGTATTTT. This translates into CSVAAGLAGGYTQYF.

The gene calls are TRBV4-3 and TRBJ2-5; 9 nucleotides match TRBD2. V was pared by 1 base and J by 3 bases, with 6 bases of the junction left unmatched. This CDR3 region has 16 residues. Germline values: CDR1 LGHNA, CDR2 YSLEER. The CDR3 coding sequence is TGCGCCAGCAGCCAAGGTTATAGCGGGGGCGAAGAGACCCAGTACTTC. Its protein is CASSQGYSGGEETQYF.

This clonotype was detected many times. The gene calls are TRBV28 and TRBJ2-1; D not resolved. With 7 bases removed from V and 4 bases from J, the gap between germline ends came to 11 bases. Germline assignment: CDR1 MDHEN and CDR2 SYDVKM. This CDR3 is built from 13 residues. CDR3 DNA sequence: TGTGCCAGCACCCTGATCGATTACAATGAGCAGTTCTTC. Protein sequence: CASTLIDYNEQFF.

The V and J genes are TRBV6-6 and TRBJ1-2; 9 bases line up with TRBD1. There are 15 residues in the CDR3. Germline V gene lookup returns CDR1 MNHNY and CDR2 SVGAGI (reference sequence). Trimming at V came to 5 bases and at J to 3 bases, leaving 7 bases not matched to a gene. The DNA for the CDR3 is TGTGCCAGCAGTCAGAGACAGGGGGGTTACTATGGCTACACCTTC. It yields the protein CASSQRQGGYYGYTF.

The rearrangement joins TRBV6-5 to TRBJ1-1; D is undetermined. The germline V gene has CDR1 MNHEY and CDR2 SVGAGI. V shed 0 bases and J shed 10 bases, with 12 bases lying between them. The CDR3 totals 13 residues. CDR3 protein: CASSYSSGFGAFF. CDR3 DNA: TGTGCCAGCAGTTACTCGAGCGGGTTCGGAGCTTTCTTT.

CDR3 bases: TGCGCCAGCAGCTCCCATCAGGCGGAAAACATTCAGTACTTC. Amino acid sequence: CASSSHQAENIQYF. J is TRBJ2-4 and V is TRBV5-1; no firm D call. The V end lost 3 bases, the J end lost 5 bases, and 12 bases lay between the germline ends. This CDR3 is built from 14 residues. CDR1 and CDR2 (germline): SGHRS, YFSETQ.

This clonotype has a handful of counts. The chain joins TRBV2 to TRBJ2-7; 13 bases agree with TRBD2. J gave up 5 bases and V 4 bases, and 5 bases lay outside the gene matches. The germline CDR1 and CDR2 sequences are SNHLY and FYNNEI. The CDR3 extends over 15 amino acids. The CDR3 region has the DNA TGTGCCAGCAGTGCTCCCGGGACTAGCGGGGACGAGCAGTACTTC. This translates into CASSAPGTSGDEQYF.

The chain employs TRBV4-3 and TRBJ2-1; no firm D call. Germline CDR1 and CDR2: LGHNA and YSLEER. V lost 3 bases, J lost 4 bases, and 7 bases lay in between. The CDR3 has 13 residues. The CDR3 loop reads CASSHGWYNEQFF. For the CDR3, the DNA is TGCGCCAGCAGCCACGGATGGTACAATGAGCAGTTCTTC.

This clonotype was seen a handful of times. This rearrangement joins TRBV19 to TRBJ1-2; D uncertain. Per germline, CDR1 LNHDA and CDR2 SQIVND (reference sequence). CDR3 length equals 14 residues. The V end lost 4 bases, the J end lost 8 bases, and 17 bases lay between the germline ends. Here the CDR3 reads CASSTPLWGGGYTF. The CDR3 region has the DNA TGTGCCAGTAGTACCCCGCTCTGGGGTGGCGGCTACACCTTC.

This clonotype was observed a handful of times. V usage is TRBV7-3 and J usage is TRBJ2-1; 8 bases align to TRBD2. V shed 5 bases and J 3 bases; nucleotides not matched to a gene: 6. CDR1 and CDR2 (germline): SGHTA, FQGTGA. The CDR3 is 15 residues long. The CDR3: CASSMTGGFYNEQFF. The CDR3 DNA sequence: TGTGCCAGCAGCATGACGGGGGGGTTCTACAATGAGCAGTTCTTC.

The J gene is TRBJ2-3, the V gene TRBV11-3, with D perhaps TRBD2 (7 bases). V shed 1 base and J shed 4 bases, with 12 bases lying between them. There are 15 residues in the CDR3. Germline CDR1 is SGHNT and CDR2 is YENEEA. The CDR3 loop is CASSLGGGPPDTQYF. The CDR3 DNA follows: TGTGCCAGCAGCTTAGGGGGGGGCCCCCCAGATACGCAGTATTTT. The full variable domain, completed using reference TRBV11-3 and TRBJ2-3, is EAGVVQSPRYKIIEKKQPVAFWCNPISGHNTLYWYLQNLGQGPELLIRYENEEAVDDSQLPKDRFSAERLKGVDSTLKIQPAELGDSAVYLCASSLGGGPPDTQYFGPGTRLTVL.

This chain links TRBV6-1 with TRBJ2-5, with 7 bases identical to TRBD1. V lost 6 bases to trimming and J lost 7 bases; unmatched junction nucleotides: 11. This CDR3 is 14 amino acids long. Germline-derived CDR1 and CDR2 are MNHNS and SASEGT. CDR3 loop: CASRRQGIGGTQYF. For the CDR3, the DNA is TGTGCCAGCAGACGACAGGGAATAGGTGGGACCCAGTACTTC.

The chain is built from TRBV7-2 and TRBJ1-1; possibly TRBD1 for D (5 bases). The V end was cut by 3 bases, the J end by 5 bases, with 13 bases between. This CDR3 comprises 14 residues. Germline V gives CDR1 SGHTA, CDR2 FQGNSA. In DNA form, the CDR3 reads TGTGCCAGCAGCTTGCGCCGGGAGGGGACTGAAGCTTTCTTT. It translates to CASSLRREGTEAFF.

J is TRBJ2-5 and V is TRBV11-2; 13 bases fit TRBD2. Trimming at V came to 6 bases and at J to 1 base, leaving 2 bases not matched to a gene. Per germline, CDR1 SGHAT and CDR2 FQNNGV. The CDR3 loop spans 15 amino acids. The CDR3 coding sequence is TGTGCCAGCAGTAGGACTAGCGGGAGCCAAGAGACCCAGTACTTC. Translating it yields CASSRTSGSQETQYF.

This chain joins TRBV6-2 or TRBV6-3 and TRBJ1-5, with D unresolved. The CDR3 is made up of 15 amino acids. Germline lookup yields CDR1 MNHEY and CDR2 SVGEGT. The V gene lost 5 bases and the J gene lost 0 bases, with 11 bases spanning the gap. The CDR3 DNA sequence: TGTGCCAGCAGTCCGGGCTTGCATAGCAATCAGCCCCAGCATTTT. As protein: CASSPGLHSNQPQHF.